This T cell receptor beta chain was sequenced for a study of cytomegalovirus exposure and HLA in healthy donors. As regards this clone: Its matching antigen is unknown.

13 Jbeta primers and 60 Vbeta primers were used for the PCR. Clones were read by immunoSEQ multiplex PCR, and TCRdb kept only the in-frame ones, dropping some. The profile shows approximately 220,000 clones, 60% to 80% of them singletons. The germline V gene has CDR1 SGHRS and CDR2 YFSETQ. The CDR3 is 13 amino acids. Trimming at V came to 4 bases and at J to 8 bases, leaving 5 bases not matched to a gene. Study results and caveats: As immune exposure information, only CMV serostatus was available. Several of the most significant clusters appeared linked to common viral pathogens, based on a later analysis. An analysis was carried out at a later point. It showed that HLA-associated TCR beta chains were more clonally expanded than equally common non-associated chains.

This chain links TRBV5-1 with TRBJ1-2; 10 bases are a match to TRBD1. The sequenced sample was PBMCs. This clonotype originated in a man aged 18 to 35 in good health and CMV-seronegative. As DNA, the CDR3 is TGCGCCAGCAGCACCGGACAGGGGGGAGGCTACACCTTC. This gives the protein CASSTGQGGGYTF.